Detailed here is one T cell receptor beta chain. The source of the sample is a study of cytomegalovirus exposure and HLA in healthy donors. This CDR3 contains 16 residues. Deletions cut 6 bases from V and 0 bases from J, with 12 bases between. Germline-derived CDR1 and CDR2 are LNHDA and SQIVND (reference sequence). The PCR contained 60 Vbeta and 13 Jbeta primers. Sequencing used immunoSEQ multiplex PCR; TCRdb keeps in-frame clones, though not all of them. Of some 71,000 clones in the sample, roughly 67% are singletons; the top ten hold roughly 7.2%. The chain combines TRBV19 with TRBJ2-6, with a tentative D call TRBD1 (5 bases). The sequence came from a man aged 35-49 years in good health and CMV-seropositive. Material for sequencing was PBMCs. CDR3 loop: CASRGRAPSGANVLTF. As DNA, the CDR3 is TGTGCCAGTAGGGGCAGGGCGCCCTCTGGGGCCAACGTCCTGACTTTC.